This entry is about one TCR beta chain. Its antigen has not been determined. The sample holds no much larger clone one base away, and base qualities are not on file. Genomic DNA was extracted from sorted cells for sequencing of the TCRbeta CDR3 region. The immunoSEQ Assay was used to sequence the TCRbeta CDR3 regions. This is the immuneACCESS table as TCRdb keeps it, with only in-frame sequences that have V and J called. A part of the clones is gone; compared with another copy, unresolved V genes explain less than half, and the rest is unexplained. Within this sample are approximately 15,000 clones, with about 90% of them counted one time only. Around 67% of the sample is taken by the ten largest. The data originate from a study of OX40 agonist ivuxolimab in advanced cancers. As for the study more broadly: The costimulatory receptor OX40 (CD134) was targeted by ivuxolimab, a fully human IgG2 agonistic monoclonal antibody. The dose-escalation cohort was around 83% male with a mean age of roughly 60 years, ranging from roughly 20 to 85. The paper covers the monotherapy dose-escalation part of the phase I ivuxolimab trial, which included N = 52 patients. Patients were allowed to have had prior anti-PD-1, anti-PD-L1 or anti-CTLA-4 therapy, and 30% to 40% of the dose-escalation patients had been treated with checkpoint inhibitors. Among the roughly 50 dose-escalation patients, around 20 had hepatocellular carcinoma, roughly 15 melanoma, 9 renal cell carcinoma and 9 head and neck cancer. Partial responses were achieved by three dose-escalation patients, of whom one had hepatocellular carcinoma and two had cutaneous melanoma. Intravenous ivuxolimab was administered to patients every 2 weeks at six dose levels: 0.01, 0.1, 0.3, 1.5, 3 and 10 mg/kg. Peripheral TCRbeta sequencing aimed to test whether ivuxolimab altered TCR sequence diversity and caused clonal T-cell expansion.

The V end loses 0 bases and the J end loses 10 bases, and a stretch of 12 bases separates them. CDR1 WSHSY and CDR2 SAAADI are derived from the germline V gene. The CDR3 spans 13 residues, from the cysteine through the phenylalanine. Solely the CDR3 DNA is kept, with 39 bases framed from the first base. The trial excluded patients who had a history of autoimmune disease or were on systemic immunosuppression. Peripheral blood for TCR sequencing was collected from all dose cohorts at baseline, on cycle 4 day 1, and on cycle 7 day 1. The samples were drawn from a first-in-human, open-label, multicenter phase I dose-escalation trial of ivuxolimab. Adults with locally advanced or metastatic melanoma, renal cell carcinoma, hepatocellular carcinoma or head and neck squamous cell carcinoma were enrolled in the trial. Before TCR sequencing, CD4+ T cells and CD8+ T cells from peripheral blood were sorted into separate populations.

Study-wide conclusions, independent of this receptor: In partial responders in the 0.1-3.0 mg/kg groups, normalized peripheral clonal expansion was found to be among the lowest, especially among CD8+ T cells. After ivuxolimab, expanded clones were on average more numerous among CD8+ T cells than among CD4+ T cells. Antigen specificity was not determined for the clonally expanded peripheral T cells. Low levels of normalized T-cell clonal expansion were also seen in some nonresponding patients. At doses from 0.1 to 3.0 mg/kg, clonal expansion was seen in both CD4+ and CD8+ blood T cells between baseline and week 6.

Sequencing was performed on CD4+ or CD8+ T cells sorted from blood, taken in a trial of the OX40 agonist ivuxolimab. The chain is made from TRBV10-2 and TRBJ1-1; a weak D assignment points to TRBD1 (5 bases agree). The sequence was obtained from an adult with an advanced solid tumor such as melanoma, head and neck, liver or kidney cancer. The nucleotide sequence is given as TGCGCCAGCAGTGAGTCGAGGGGAGATGGAGCTTTCTTT. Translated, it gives CASSESRGDGAFF.